Shown below are 13 T cell receptor beta chains from a single sample sequenced in a study of blood T cell repertoires in COVID-19. Sequencing used immunoSEQ multiplex PCR; TCRdb keeps in-frame clones, though not all of them. The sample lists fewer than 250,000 clones, 70% to 90% occurring once. The sequenced sample was PBMCs or T cells enriched from blood (not recorded which). The receptors were sampled from a woman in her thirties or forties with acute COVID-19.

The chain employs TRBV5-6 and TRBJ2-3; no clear D gene. V was shortened by 2 bases and J by 5 bases, with 12 bases between the two germline ends. CDR1 SGHDT and CDR2 YYEEEE come from the germline V gene. The CDR3 spans 14 residues. This chain's CDR3 is CASSFGSSGDTQYF. CDR3 DNA sequence: TGTGCCAGCAGCTTCGGGTCCTCGGGAGATACGCAGTATTTT.

The V gene is TRBV5-5, the J gene TRBJ1-3, with D perhaps matching TRBD1 (6 bases). The CDR3 covers 15 residues. Trimming took 2 bases from V and 4 from J, leaving 13 bases between them. Germline V lookup: CDR1 SGHKS, CDR2 YYEKEE (reference sequence). For the CDR3, the DNA is TGTGCCAGCAGCTTAACACAGGGAAGCGGAAACACCATATATTTT. Its protein is CASSLTQGSGNTIYF.

This chain connects TRBV19 to TRBJ1-5; the match to TRBD1 covers 7 bases. The V gene's germline CDR1 is LNHDA and CDR2 SQIVND (reference sequence). V trimming: 4 bases; J trimming: 2 bases; junction bases outside the gene matches: 5. The CDR3 contains 15 residues. CDR3 sequence reads: CASSRDSDGNQPQHF. DNA for the CDR3: TGTGCCAGTAGTAGGGACAGTGATGGCAATCAGCCCCAGCATTTT. Based on the CDR3 plus reference TRBV19 and TRBJ1-5, the full variable domain is DGGITQSPKYLFRKEGQNVTLSCEQNLNHDAMYWYRQDPGQGLRLIYYSQIVNDFQKGDIAEGYSVSREKKESFPLTVTSAQKNPTAFYLCASSRDSDGNQPQHFGDGTRLSIL.

CDR3: CASTPGGRVGEQFF. CDR3 coding DNA: TGTGCCAGTACCCCGGGGGGGAGGGTCGGTGAGCAGTTCTTC. The chain has TRBV19 and TRBJ2-1; 8 nucleotides align to TRBD2. This CDR3 spans 14 amino acids. Germline lookup yields CDR1 LNHDA and CDR2 SQIVND (reference sequence). With V trimmed by 7 bases and J by 9 bases, 11 bases remained unmatched. The full variable domain, with the rest looked up from reference TRBV19 and TRBJ2-1, is DGGITQSPKYLFRKEGQNVTLSCEQNLNHDAMYWYRQDPGQGLRLIYYSQIVNDFQKGDIAEGYSVSREKKESFPLTVTSAQKNPTAFYLCASTPGGRVGEQFFGPGTRLTVL.

The chain links TRBV6-5 to TRBJ1-1, with 7 positions matching TRBD1. The CDR3 spans 15 residues. Germline V lookup: CDR1 MNHEY, CDR2 SVGAGI. Trimming at V came to 6 bases and at J to 0 bases, leaving 7 bases not matched to a gene. The CDR3 loop reads CASRPGQLMNTEAFF. Here the CDR3 DNA reads TGTGCCAGCAGACCGGGACAGCTTATGAACACTGAAGCTTTCTTT.

This clone showed up just once. The J gene is TRBJ1-1, the V gene TRBV5-6; possible D gene TRBD1, 5 bases. This CDR3 comprises 17 residues. In germline, CDR1 is SGHDT, CDR2 YYEEEE. V gave up 3 bases and J gave up 4 bases, with 22 bases separating them. The CDR3 DNA is TGTGCCAGCAGCTCTAAACGCGGGAGGATGGGGGGCACTGAAGCTTTCTTT. Protein: CASSSKRGRMGGTEAFF. Full variable domain (remainder filled in from reference TRBV5-6 and TRBJ1-1): DAGVTQSPTHLIKTRGQQVTLRCSPKSGHDTVSWYQQALGQGPQFIFQYYEEEERQRGNFPDRFSGHQFPNYSSELNVNALLLGDSALYLCASSSKRGRMGGTEAFFGQGTRLTVV.

This chain uses TRBV25-1 with TRBJ2-1; 14 bases are a match to TRBD2. Trimming at V came to 5 bases and at J to 8 bases, leaving 5 bases not matched to a gene. This CDR3 is 15 amino acids long. The germline V gene encodes CDR1 MGHDK and CDR2 SYGVNS. CDR3 sequence (DNA): TGTGCCAGCAGTCAGGGGACTAGCGGGAGTGATGAGCAGTTCTTC. Encoded protein: CASSQGTSGSDEQFF.

V usage is TRBV5-1 and J usage is TRBJ1-2; D uncertain. Trimming pared 0 bases from V and 0 bases from J, leaving 6 bases between. The germline gives CDR1 SGHRS, CDR2 YFSETQ. The CDR3 is 14 residues long. CDR3: CASSLDTANYGYTF. The CDR3 nucleotides read TGCGCCAGCAGCTTGGATACGGCTAACTATGGCTACACCTTC.

The chain is built from TRBV5-4 and TRBJ2-1, with D perhaps TRBD1 (8 bases). V shed 3 bases and J shed 4 bases, with 14 bases lying between them. The CDR3 is 15 amino acids. Germline values: CDR1 SGHNT, CDR2 YYREEE (reference sequence). The CDR3 region is CASSYTGGGYNEQFF. The DNA of the CDR3 is TGTGCCAGCAGCTACACAGGGGGGGGTTACAATGAGCAGTTCTTC.

The chain links TRBV28 to TRBJ2-7; 10 bases align to TRBD1. V lost 6 bases to trimming and J lost 6 bases; unmatched junction nucleotides: 11. The germline CDR1 and CDR2 sequences are MDHEN and SYDVKM. The CDR3 has 15 amino acids. CDR3 bases: TGTGCCAGCAGACCCTCCGGGACAGGGGCTCGCGAGCAGTACTTC. Its protein is CASRPSGTGAREQYF.

Here the CDR3 DNA reads TGTGCCAGCAGCGTTACTAGCAGATCGAACACCGGGGAGCTGTTTTTT. The encoded protein is CASSVTSRSNTGELFF. The V gene is TRBV9, the J gene TRBJ2-2; tentative D call: TRBD2 (6 bases). Germline CDR1 is SGDLS and CDR2 is YYNGEE. This CDR3 comprises 16 residues. V gave up 2 bases and J gave up 0 bases, with 11 bases separating them.

This chain uses TRBV6-5 with TRBJ2-1, with 7 bases fitting TRBD1. Germline CDR1 is MNHEY and CDR2 is SVGAGI. J lost 7 bases, V lost 6 bases, and 12 bases had no gene match. The CDR3 covers 15 residues. The CDR3: CASSPRDSFFNEQFF. The CDR3 DNA follows: TGTGCCAGCAGCCCCCGGGACAGCTTCTTTAATGAGCAGTTCTTC.

This clone is a singleton in its sample. The V gene is TRBV4-2, the J gene TRBJ2-7, with D perhaps matching TRBD2 (6 bases). The CDR3 has 15 amino acids. Germline V gene data show CDR1 as LGHNA and CDR2 as YNFKEQ. Trimming removed 0 bases at V and 2 bases at J, with 11 bases between. CDR3 protein: CASSQDGGGTYEQYF. As DNA, the CDR3 is TGTGCCAGCAGCCAAGATGGGGGAGGCACCTACGAGCAGTACTTC.